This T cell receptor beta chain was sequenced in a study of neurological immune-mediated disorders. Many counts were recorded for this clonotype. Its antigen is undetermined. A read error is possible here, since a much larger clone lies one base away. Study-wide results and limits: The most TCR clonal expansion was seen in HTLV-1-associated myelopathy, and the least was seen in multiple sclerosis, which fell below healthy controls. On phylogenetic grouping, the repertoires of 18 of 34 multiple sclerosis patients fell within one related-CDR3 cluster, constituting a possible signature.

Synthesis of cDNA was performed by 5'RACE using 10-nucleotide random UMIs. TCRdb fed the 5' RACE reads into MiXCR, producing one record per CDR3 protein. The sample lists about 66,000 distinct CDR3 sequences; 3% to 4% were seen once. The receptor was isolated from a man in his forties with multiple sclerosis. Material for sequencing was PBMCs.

The CDR3 DNA reads as TGTGCCAGCAGCCTGGGGACAGGGAACAGAGAGCAGTACTTC. This gives the protein CASSLGTGNREQYF. This chain connects TRBV3-1 to TRBJ2-7; 9 positions agree with TRBD1. This CDR3 region has 14 residues. The V and J ends lost 4 bases and 7 bases, in that order; junction bases with no gene match: 8. Looked up from germline, CDR1 is LGHDT and CDR2 is YNNKEL (reference sequence).